One sample yielded the 3 T cell receptor beta chains listed below, sequenced in a study of T-cell memory formation after mild COVID-19. From the 5' RACE reads, TCRdb called clonotypes with MiXCR, one entry per CDR3 protein. The profile shows about 440,000 distinct CDR3 sequences, about 19% of them singletons. The sample taken for sequencing was PBMCs or a T cell subset sorted from them (not recorded which). Source of these receptors: an adult woman who had mild COVID-19 (a few samples of this study predate the infection). Cell type and time point are not known.

The sample holds many counts of this clonotype. The chain couples TRBV9 to TRBJ2-5; D is unresolved. The germline CDR1 and CDR2 sequences are SGDLS and YYNGEE. This CDR3 spans 12 amino acids. V was cut by 1 base and J by 4 bases, with 5 bases left in between. CDR3 protein: CASSVSGETQYF. The CDR3 region has the DNA TGTGCCAGCAGCGTATCGGGAGAGACCCAGTACTTC.

The gene calls are TRBV7-2 and TRBJ2-1; D call uncertain. The V end was cut by 5 bases, the J end by 1 base, with 12 bases between. Germline-derived CDR1 and CDR2 are SGHTA and FQGNSA. The CDR3 runs to 15 residues. The CDR3 nucleotides read TGTGCCAGCAGCCCCACTTCCTCATCCTACAATGAGCAGTTCTTC. This codes for CASSPTSSSYNEQFF.

There are a few counts of this clonotype. V usage is TRBV9 and J usage is TRBJ1-2, with a possible D match to TRBD1 (6 bases). This CDR3 region has 14 residues. In germline, CDR1 is SGDLS, CDR2 YYNGEE. The V gene lost 2 bases and the J gene lost 8 bases, with 16 bases spanning the gap. CDR3 in DNA: TGTGCCAGCAGCGTCGGGGACACCTTGGACGGCTACACCTTC. This codes for CASSVGDTLDGYTF.